This is a list of T cell receptor beta chains from one sample in a study of blood T cell repertoires in COVID-19. Assay: immunoSEQ multiplex PCR; the TCRdb copy retains only in-frame clones and omits some. The sample shows approximately 150,000 clones, 75% to 90% of them seen only once. The sequenced material came from peripheral blood. These receptor sequences come from a man in his late teens or twenties with COVID-19, enrolled during active disease. Each CDR3 is given with its conserved first and last residue. Each record gives: D gene, J gene, V gene, clone size, CDR3 protein, CDR3 DNA. D genes are given only for firm matches. Where a row states a size, it is once, few, many or the class of an expanded clone; other rows omit it.

TRBD2	TRBJ2-1	TRBV9	NA	CASSVAGVTAGEGVGSYNEQFF	TGTGCCAGCAGCGTAGCTGGGGTGACAGCGGGAGAGGGGGTGGGATCCTACAATGAGCAGTTCTTC
TRBD2	TRBJ2-4	TRBV19	NA	CASSPLTSGYNGDAQNIQYF	TGTGCCAGTAGTCCGCTGACTAGCGGGTATAATGGAGATGCCCAAAACATTCAGTACTTC
TRBD2	TRBJ2-7	TRBV30	NA	CAWSATAGGRGVYF	TGTGCCTGGAGTGCGACGGCCGGGGGGCGGGGGGTGTACTTC
NA	TRBJ2-6	TRBV3-1/TRBV3-2	NA	CASSQVFRDGANVLTF	TGTGCCAGCAGCCAAGTTTTCAGGGATGGGGCCAACGTCCTGACTTTC
TRBD2	TRBJ2-2	TRBV5-1	NA	CASSRTSGRTGELFF	TGCGCCAGCAGTCGGACTAGCGGGAGGACCGGGGAGCTGTTTTTT
NA	TRBJ2-1	TRBV29-1	NA	CSVEHPLASRYTYEQFF	TGCAGCGTTGAACATCCCCTAGCTTCCCGATATACCTATGAGCAGTTCTTC
TRBD2	TRBJ2-7	TRBV19	NA	CASSISWASGTYEQYF	TGTGCCAGTAGTATTAGTTGGGCTAGCGGAACCTACGAGCAGTACTTC
NA	TRBJ1-1	TRBV5-6	NA	CASSFGRGTEAFF	TGTGCCAGCAGCTTTGGGAGGGGCACTGAAGCTTTCTTT
NA	TRBJ1-5	TRBV6-1	few	CASSEAAGYSNQPQHF	TGTGCCAGCAGTGAAGCGGCGGGATATAGCAATCAGCCCCAGCATTTT
NA	TRBJ1-1	TRBV5-5	NA	CASSPTANTEAFF	TGTGCCAGCAGCCCGACAGCGAACACTGAAGCTTTCTTT
TRBD2	TRBJ2-2	TRBV2	NA	CARGLAVGRGELFF	TGTGCCAGAGGACTAGCGGTGGGGAGAGGGGAGCTGTTTTTT
TRBD2	TRBJ2-1	TRBV11-2	NA	CASSLGLADNNEQFF	TGTGCCAGCAGCCTAGGACTAGCGGACAACAATGAGCAGTTCTTC
TRBD2	TRBJ2-7	TRBV7-2	NA	CASSPELAGSYEQYF	TGTGCCAGCAGCCCCGAACTAGCGGGATCCTACGAGCAGTACTTC
NA	TRBJ2-7	TRBV19	NA	CASSAGRTSYEQYF	TGTGCCAGTAGTGCGGGACGGACTTCCTACGAGCAGTACTTC
TRBD1	TRBJ1-2	TRBV27	NA	CASRSSGSWDRGGYTF	TGTGCCAGCCGTTCTTCCGGGTCGTGGGACAGGGGTGGCTACACCTTC
TRBD2	TRBJ2-1	TRBV11-3	NA	CASSPPAAGGPNEQFF	TGTGCCAGCAGCCCCCCAGCTGCGGGAGGGCCAAATGAGCAGTTCTTC
NA	TRBJ2-3	TRBV2	NA	CASVGNIWGDTQYF	TGTGCCAGCGTCGGGAACATCTGGGGAGATACGCAGTATTTT
NA	TRBJ1-2	TRBV7-2	few	CASSGQVSRGGYTF	TGTGCCAGCAGCGGTCAGGTTTCTCGTGGCGGCTACACCTTC
TRBD2	TRBJ2-1	TRBV15	once	CATRDSGTSYNEQFF	TGTGCCACCAGAGATAGCGGGACATCCTACAATGAGCAGTTCTTC